This is a list of T cell receptor beta chains from one sample in a study of T cells in localized non-small cell lung cancer. Assay: immunoSEQ multiplex PCR; the TCRdb copy retains only in-frame clones and omits some. The repertoire consists of 50,000 or so clones, with roughly 75% occurring once and the leading ten covering 3.5% to 5.5%. Sample: PBMCs, taken before any cancer treatment. These receptors originate from a woman aged 35 to 69 with stage II lung adenocarcinoma. CDR3s include the opening cysteine and the closing phenylalanine or tryptophan. The D gene is left open where the match is weak. Clone size is given for some rows only: seen once, a few or many times, or a class if the clone is expanded.

j_call	clone_size	v_call	d_call	cdr3_nt	cdr3_aa
TRBJ1-1	.	TRBV7-6	TRBD1	TGTGCCAGCATCGGGACCGGGACAGCCAACACTGAAGCTTTCTTT	CASIGTGTANTEAFF
TRBJ2-2	.	TRBV5-1	.	TGCGCCAGCAGCTTCAGGCCTTCGAACACCGGGGAGCTGTTTTTT	CASSFRPSNTGELFF
TRBJ2-1	.	TRBV5-1	TRBD1	TGCGCCAGCAGCTTGATGTCGGGACAGGGGATGGTTGAGCAGTTCTTC	CASSLMSGQGMVEQFF
TRBJ2-7	.	TRBV10-3	.	TGTGCCATCAGTCGGCCCAACAGGGAACACGAGCAGTACTTC	CAISRPNREHEQYF
TRBJ2-7	once	TRBV4-3	.	TGCGCCAGCAGCTTGGGGATCTCCTACGAGCAGTACTTC	CASSLGISYEQYF
TRBJ1-5	few	TRBV19	TRBD1	TGTGCCACCCAGCGTGAACAGGGGCACCAGCCCCAGCATTTT	CATQREQGHQPQHF
TRBJ2-5	.	TRBV2	.	TGTGCCAGCAGTCCGGGGTCCCTCCAAGAGACCCAGTACTTC	CASSPGSLQETQYF
TRBJ1-5	.	TRBV19	TRBD1	TGTGCCAGTAGTCCCCAGGGGGGGCAGCCCCAGCATTTT	CASSPQGGQPQHF
TRBJ1-1	once	TRBV6-5	.	TGTGCCACCGCGGGGAACACTGAAGCTTTCTTT	CATAGNTEAFF
TRBJ1-1	.	TRBV19	.	TGTGCCAGTAGTGTAACATCCATGAACACTGAAGCTTTCTTT	CASSVTSMNTEAFF
TRBJ2-3	.	TRBV6-4	TRBD2	TGTGCCAGCAGTGAAGCGGGGGGGGCCACAGATACGCAGTATTTT	CASSEAGGATDTQYF
TRBJ2-5	.	TRBV5-1	.	TGCGCCAGCAGAGCTTGGAATCAAGAGACCCAGTACTTC	CASRAWNQETQYF
TRBJ2-1	.	TRBV4-2	.	TGTGCCAGCAGCCTCGGGAGCTCCTACAATGAGCAGTTCTTC	CASSLGSSYNEQFF
TRBJ2-4	.	TRBV18	TRBD2	TGTGCCAGCTCACCCGCGACGGGGGGCAAAAACATTCAGTACTTC	CASSPATGGKNIQYF
TRBJ2-6	.	TRBV10-2	.	TGCGCCAGCAGTGAGGTTTCTGGGGCCAACGTCCTGACTTTC	CASSEVSGANVLTF
TRBJ2-5	.	TRBV19	.	TGTGCCAGTAGTTGGGGAACCGCGGAGACCCAGTACTTC	CASSWGTAETQYF
TRBJ1-1	.	TRBV18	TRBD1	TGTGCCAGCTCTGGACAGGGTTTGGGCACTGAAGCTTTCTTT	CASSGQGLGTEAFF
TRBJ2-3	.	TRBV5-1	TRBD2	TGCGCCAGCAGCCCCGCGGGGGAGCAAGATACGCAGTATTTT	CASSPAGEQDTQYF